A single TCR beta chain is shown here with its context. What it recognizes is unknown. The data were obtained in a study of T cell responses to AZD1222 COVID-19 vaccine. General study points: Females made up more of the donors, who were largely white British, and clonal diversity may have come out too low. Of the AZD1222 recipients, only 5 or 6 were seropositive at baseline. There were vaccine-associated CD4 TCRs across spike, dominant at 160-218 and 743-854. It was only after the peak T cell response that any repertoires were sampled.

Germline lookup yields CDR1 LGHDT and CDR2 YNNKEL (reference sequence). The CDR3 has 14 amino acids. With 3 bases removed from V and 5 bases from J, the gap between germline ends came to 14 bases. Assay: immunoSEQ multiplex PCR; the TCRdb copy retains only in-frame clones and omits some. This repertoire shows 130,000 to 150,000 clones, 88% found once; its top ten account for 5% to 5.5%. J is TRBJ2-7 and V is TRBV3-1 (or the pseudogene TRBV3-2), with TRBD1 as a possible D gene (5 bases). This sample comprised peripheral blood, obtained 28 days after the second dose of the MenACWY control vaccine. This sequence originates from an adult who received the MenACWY meningococcal vaccine as a control. The CDR3 nucleotides are TGTGCCAGCAGCCAGGGTTACAGGTTCCACGAGCAGTACTTC. This gives the protein CASSQGYRFHEQYF.